These 3 T cell receptor beta chains were sequenced from one sample in a study of T cells in localized non-small cell lung cancer. The assay was immunoSEQ multiplex PCR, and TCRdb's table has in-frame clones only and misses some. The sample consists of roughly 25,000 clones, approximately 91% of them appearing once. The sample was peripheral blood, taken before any cancer treatment. These receptors came from a female donor older than 55 with stage II squamous cell lung carcinoma.

The chain employs TRBV30 and TRBJ1-3, with a possible D match to TRBD1 (6 bases). The V gene lost 3 bases and the J gene lost 8 bases, with 8 bases spanning the gap. Germline CDR1 reads GTSNPN; CDR2 reads SVGIG (reference sequence). This CDR3 spans 11 amino acids. CDR3 region: CAWRGGHTIYF. For the CDR3, the DNA is TGTGCCTGGAGAGGGGGGCACACCATATATTTT.

The chain is built from TRBV6-1 and TRBJ1-5; a weak D match, TRBD1 (5 bases). This CDR3 is built from 12 residues. V gave up 9 bases and J gave up 5 bases, with 11 bases separating them. The germline CDR1 and CDR2 sequences are MNHNS and SASEGT. CDR3 in DNA: TGTGCCAGTGAAGACAGTTATCAGCCCCAGCATTTT. This gives the protein CASEDSYQPQHF.

This chain connects TRBV2 to TRBJ1-5; the D is unclear. The CDR3 runs 14 residues. Trimming took 4 bases from V and 2 from J, leaving 9 bases between them. The germline V gene encodes CDR1 SNHLY and CDR2 FYNNEI. CDR3 sequence reads: CASSASSGNQPQHF. The CDR3 nucleotides are TGTGCCAGCAGTGCATCCTCGGGCAATCAGCCCCAGCATTTT.